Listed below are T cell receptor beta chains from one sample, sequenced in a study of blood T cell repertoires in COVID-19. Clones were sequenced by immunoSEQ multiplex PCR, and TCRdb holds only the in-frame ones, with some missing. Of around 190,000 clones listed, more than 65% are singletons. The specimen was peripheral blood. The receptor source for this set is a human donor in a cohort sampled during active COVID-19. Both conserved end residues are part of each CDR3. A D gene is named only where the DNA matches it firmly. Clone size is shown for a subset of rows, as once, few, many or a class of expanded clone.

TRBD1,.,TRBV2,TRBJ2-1,TGTGCCACCATGACAGGGATGGTGCAGTTCTTC,CATMTGMVQFF
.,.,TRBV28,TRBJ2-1,TGTGCCAGCCTTCGGGCGGGAATAGTCTCGAGGAATGAGCAGTTCTTC,CASLRAGIVSRNEQFF
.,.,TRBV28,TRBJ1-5,TGTGCCAGCAGTTTAACAAGAGGCCAGCATTTT,CASSLTRGQHF
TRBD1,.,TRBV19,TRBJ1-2,TGTGCCAGTAGTGAACAGGGGGCGGATGGCTACACCTTC,CASSEQGADGYTF
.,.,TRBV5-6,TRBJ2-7,TGTGCCAGCAGCCATCTCCCAGGGGACTCCTACGAGCAGTACTTC,CASSHLPGDSYEQYF
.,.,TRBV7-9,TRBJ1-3,TGTGCCAGCAGCTCCTCCGGGCGCAGGGGCTCTGGAAACACCATATATTTT,CASSSSGRRGSGNTIYF
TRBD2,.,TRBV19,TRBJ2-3,TGTGCCAGCAATAGCGGGAGCACAGATACGCAGTATTTT,CASNSGSTDTQYF
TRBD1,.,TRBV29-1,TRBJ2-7,TGCAGCGTGTTACAGGGGGCGAGACTTGGGTCCTACGAGCAGTACTTC,CSVLQGARLGSYEQYF
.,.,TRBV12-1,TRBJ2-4,TGTGCCAGCAGCTTTGTTCTTATCGTGGGGGGGACTGGACTTGGCAAAAACATTCAGTACTTC,CASSFVLIVGGTGLGKNIQYF
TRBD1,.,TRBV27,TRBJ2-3,TGTGCCAGCAGTTTACTGGACAGGGCGGGATCAGATACGCAGTATTTT,CASSLLDRAGSDTQYF
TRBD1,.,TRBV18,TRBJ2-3,TGTGCCAGCTCACCGAGGGACAGGAGCACAGATACGCAGTATTTT,CASSPRDRSTDTQYF
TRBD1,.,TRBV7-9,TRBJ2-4,TGTGCCAGCCAGTCAACAGGGGGTACGAACATTCAGTACTTC,CASQSTGGTNIQYF
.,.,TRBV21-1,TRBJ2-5,TGTGCCAGCAGTGACAGAAACCAAGAGACCCAGTACTTC,CASSDRNQETQYF
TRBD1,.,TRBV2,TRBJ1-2,TGTGCCAGCTGGACAGGGGGTTCCTATGGCTACACCTTC,CASWTGGSYGYTF
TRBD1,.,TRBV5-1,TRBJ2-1,TGCGCCAGCAGCCCACCCCTTGGGACAGCTAACAATGAGCAGTTCTTC,CASSPPLGTANNEQFF
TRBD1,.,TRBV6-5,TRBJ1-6,TGTGCCAGCAGTCCTTCCGGGACAGGGAATTCACCCCTCCACTTT,CASSPSGTGNSPLHF
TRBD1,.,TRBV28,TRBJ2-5,TGTGCCAGCAGTTTATTGCTGGGGGACAGGTCCTACTTC,CASSLLLGDRSYF
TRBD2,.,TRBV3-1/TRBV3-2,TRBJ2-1,TGTGCCAGCAGCCCTAGGACTAGCCGGACCGATGAGCAGTTCTTC,CASSPRTSRTDEQFF
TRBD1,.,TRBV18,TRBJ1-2,TGTGCCAGCTCAACCGGGACAGGGGGCTTTGGCTACACCTTC,CASSTGTGGFGYTF
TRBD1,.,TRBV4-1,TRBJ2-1,TGCGCCAGCAGCCAAGATAGGAGGGACAGGGGCTACAATGAGCAGTTCTTC,CASSQDRRDRGYNEQFF
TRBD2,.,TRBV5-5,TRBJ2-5,TGTGCCAGCAGCTTGGCCTTGCTAGCGGTAGCGGGGGAGACCCAGTACTTC,CASSLALLAVAGETQYF
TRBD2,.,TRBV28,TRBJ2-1,TGTGCCAGCAGTTTCTCTAGCGGGACTACCTCCTACAATGAGCAGTTCTTC,CASSFSSGTTSYNEQFF
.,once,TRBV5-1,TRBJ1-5,TGCGCCAGCAGCTTGGGTGGGGGCATCGATCAGCCCCAGCATTTT,CASSLGGGIDQPQHF
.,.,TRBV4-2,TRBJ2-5,TGTGCCAGCAGCCAAGATAACGGTGGCGGGGCCCAGTACTTC,CASSQDNGGGAQYF
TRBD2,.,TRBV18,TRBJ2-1,TGTGCCAGCTCACCGACCCGGACTAGACACTACAATGAGCAGTTCTTC,CASSPTRTRHYNEQFF
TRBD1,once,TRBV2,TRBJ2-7,TGTGCCAGCAGGCCCGGGACAGGGTTCTACGAGCAGTACTTC,CASRPGTGFYEQYF
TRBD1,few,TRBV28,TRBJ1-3,TGTGCCAGCAGTTCTAATACAGGGGACTCTGGAAACACCATATATTTT,CASSSNTGDSGNTIYF
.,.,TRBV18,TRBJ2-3,TGTGCCAGCTCACCCGGACATACCCGAGATACGCAGTATTTT,CASSPGHTRDTQYF
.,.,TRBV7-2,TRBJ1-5,TGTGCCAGCAGCTTAGGAGGTTATAGCAATCAGCCCCAGCATTTT,CASSLGGYSNQPQHF
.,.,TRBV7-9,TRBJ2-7,TGTGCCAGCAGACCTCTAGAGGGCTACGAGCAGTACTTC,CASRPLEGYEQYF
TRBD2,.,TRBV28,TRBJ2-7,TGTGCCAGCACCCCTAGCGGAAGCTCCTACGAGCAGTACTTC,CASTPSGSSYEQYF
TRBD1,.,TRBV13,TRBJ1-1,TGTGCCAGCAGCGTTAGACAGGGGGAAACTGAAGCTTTCTTT,CASSVRQGETEAFF
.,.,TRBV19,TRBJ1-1,TGTGCCAGCGCCGAGTGGGCGAACACTGAAGCTTTCTTT,CASAEWANTEAFF
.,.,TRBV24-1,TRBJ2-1,TGTGCCACCAGTGACCCCTCGGGACTCAGCTCCTACAATGAGCAGTTCTTC,CATSDPSGLSSYNEQFF
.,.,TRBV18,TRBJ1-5,TGTGCCAGCTCACCACGAATGGGGGGGCAGCCCCAGCATTTT,CASSPRMGGQPQHF
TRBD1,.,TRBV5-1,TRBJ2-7,TGCGCCAGCAATCAGGGACAGGGGGCTTACGAGCAGTACTTC,CASNQGQGAYEQYF
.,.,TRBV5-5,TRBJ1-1,TGTGCCAGCAGCTTGTTTAGGAACACTGAAGCTTTCTTT,CASSLFRNTEAFF
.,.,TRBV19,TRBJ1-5,TGTGCCAGTAGTATGATAGAGGGCTATCAGCCCCAGCATTTT,CASSMIEGYQPQHF
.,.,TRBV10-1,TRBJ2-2,TGCGCCAGCAGTGTGTACCCTTGGAGGGGACAGACGAACACCGGGGAGCTGTTTTTT,CASSVYPWRGQTNTGELFF
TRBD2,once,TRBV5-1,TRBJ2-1,TGCGCCAGCAGCCAGGGACTAGCGGGAGGGGATGAGCAGTTCTTC,CASSQGLAGGDEQFF
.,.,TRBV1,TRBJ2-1,TGCACCAGCAGCCACCCATTGCGGGGGGATGAGCAGTTCTTC,CTSSHPLRGDEQFF
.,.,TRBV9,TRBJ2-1,TGTGCCAGCAGCGTATTAAGCGGTGCCTACAATGAGCAGTTCTTC,CASSVLSGAYNEQFF